One sample yielded the 18 T cell receptor beta chains listed below, sequenced in a study of identical twins. TCRdb re-analysed the 5' RACE reads in MiXCR, keeping a single row per CDR3 protein. The table shows around 480,000 distinct CDR3 sequences, with more than 13% occurring only once. Separately, the same data were catalogued under a study of yellow fever vaccine responses in identical twins.

Input material: CD4+ T cells sorted from blood. These receptors originate from a woman aged 18-29 years in good health.

The chain carries TRBV19 and TRBJ2-6; 9 bases are shared with TRBD1. Trimming cost V 5 bases and J 0 bases; bases outside gene matches: 8. Germline CDR1 is LNHDA and CDR2 is SQIVND (reference sequence). The CDR3 consists of 18 residues. The CDR3 DNA sequence: TGTGCCAGTAGTTTCACCGGGACAGGGTCCTCTGGGGCCAACGTCCTGACTTTC. This encodes CASSFTGTGSSGANVLTF.

This clonotype was detected only a few times. The chain employs TRBV7-8 and TRBJ2-3, with a possible D match to TRBD2 (5 bases). The CDR3 length is 18 residues. V was trimmed by 5 bases and J by 1 base, leaving 22 bases between them. Per germline, CDR1 SGHVS and CDR2 FQNEAQ. CDR3 in amino acids: CASSPTMRKLGGTDTQYF. The CDR3, as DNA: TGTGCCAGCAGCCCGACTATGCGGAAGCTGGGCGGCACAGATACGCAGTATTTT.

This chain joins TRBV4-3 and TRBJ1-5; no firm D call. This CDR3 is 15 amino acids long. Trimming removed 0 bases at V and 7 bases at J, with 13 bases between. Germline V gives CDR1 LGHNA, CDR2 YSLEER. CDR3 loop: CASSQDLLWAQPQHF. For the CDR3, the DNA is TGCGCCAGCAGCCAAGATCTATTGTGGGCGCAGCCCCAGCATTTT.

The chain links TRBV7-2 to TRBJ2-3; D might be TRBD2 (6 bases). The CDR3 is 15 amino acids. Trimming left V 8 bases short and J 4 bases short, with 19 bases between. Germline CDR1 reads SGHTA; CDR2 reads FQGNSA. The CDR3 DNA sequence: TGTGCCAGCGTCAAAGTCGCACGGAGGGCAGATACGCAGTATTTT. Translated, it gives CASVKVARRADTQYF.

This clonotype came up a few times. The V gene is TRBV7-9, the J gene TRBJ2-7; D is unresolved. There are 14 residues in the CDR3. From germline, CDR1 is SEHNR and CDR2 FQNEAQ (reference sequence). V was trimmed by 3 bases and J by 1 base, leaving 10 bases between them. CDR3 residues: CASSFNSISYEQYF. Written as DNA, the CDR3 is TGTGCCAGCAGCTTTAACAGCATTTCCTACGAGCAGTACTTC.

The V and J genes are TRBV6-1 and TRBJ2-3; 12 positions agree with TRBD2. V gave up 7 bases and J gave up 9 bases; unmatched junction bases: 11. The CDR3 runs 15 residues. Germline lookup yields CDR1 MNHNS and CDR2 SASEGT. In nucleotides, the CDR3 is TGTGCCAGCAATCTCTGGACTAGCGGGAAGAAGACGCAGTATTTT. Protein product: CASNLWTSGKKTQYF.

The genes are TRBV2 and TRBJ1-5; the match to TRBD1 covers 9 bases. Germline V lookup: CDR1 SNHLY, CDR2 FYNNEI. Trimming removed 0 bases from V and 10 bases from J; junction bases left unmatched: 4. The CDR3 covers 14 residues. CDR3 amino acids: CASSEARTGDPQHF. The CDR3 DNA reads TGTGCCAGCAGTGAAGCCCGGACAGGGGATCCCCAGCATTTT.

This clonotype has more than one count but fewer than ten. The chain recombines TRBV12-3 or TRBV12-4 with TRBJ2-3; D is possibly TRBD1 (5 bases). V was pared by 6 bases and J by 2 bases, with 15 bases between. CDR3 length equals 15 residues. The CDR3 sequence is CASSVAGKATDTQYF. The CDR3 region has the DNA TGTGCCAGCAGCGTGGCAGGGAAAGCCACAGATACGCAGTATTTT.

This clonotype was observed many times. The V and J genes are TRBV29-1 and TRBJ1-1; D not resolved. Trimming left V 3 bases short and J 4 bases short, with 9 bases between. Germline CDR1 SQVTM, CDR2 ANQGSEA. This CDR3 contains 12 residues. Here the CDR3 DNA reads TGCAGCGTTGAGTCCAGCCGCACTGAAGCTTTCTTT. It specifies CSVESSRTEAFF.

This clonotype was seen at least ten times. The chain recombines TRBV10-3 with TRBJ2-1; no definite D call. The length of the CDR3 is 14 residues. Germline assignment: CDR1 ENHRY and CDR2 SYGVKD. Trimming pared 0 bases from V and 3 bases from J, leaving 6 bases between. The CDR3 DNA reads TGTGCCATCAGTGAGTCTGTTATCTACAATGAGCAGTTCTTC. It is translated as CAISESVIYNEQFF.

This clonotype was detected only a few times. The V and J genes are TRBV20-1 and TRBJ1-5, with 7 bases fitting TRBD1. Germline values: CDR1 DFQATT, CDR2 SNEGSKA (reference sequence). The J segment lost 4 bases and the V segment lost 1 base, leaving 1 base of the junction unmatched. This CDR3 is 13 amino acids long. This CDR3 is CSARGGQNQPQHF. In DNA, the CDR3 is TGCAGTGCTAGAGGGGGACAGAATCAGCCCCAGCATTTT.

The chain links TRBV11-2 to TRBJ1-1; 11 bases match TRBD1. The CDR3 is 18 amino acids. Unmatched junction bases numbered 12, after V lost 2 bases and J lost 4 bases. Germline V gene sequence: CDR1 SGHAT, CDR2 FQNNGV. CDR3 sequence (DNA): TGTGCCAGCAGCTTAAATCGGGACAGGGGGTATAGCGGCACTGAAGCTTTCTTT. Translation gives CASSLNRDRGYSGTEAFF. The whole variable domain, remainder taken from reference TRBV11-2 and TRBJ1-1, is EAGVAQSPRYKIIEKRQSVAFWCNPISGHATLYWYQQILGQGPKLLIQFQNNGVVDDSQLPKDRFSAERLKGVDSTLKIQPAKLEDSAVYLCASSLNRDRGYSGTEAFFGQGTRLTVV.

CDR3 coding DNA: TGCAGCGTTGAGTCCTGGCAGGGCTCCTACAATGAGCAGTTCTTC. It translates to CSVESWQGSYNEQFF. V usage is TRBV29-1 and J usage is TRBJ2-1; TRBD1 might be the D (5 bases). The germline V gene encodes CDR1 SQVTM and CDR2 ANQGSEA. The CDR3 loop spans 15 amino acids. With 3 bases removed from V and 0 bases from J, the gap between germline ends came to 12 bases.

As regards this clonotype: A single base separates this from a much larger clone, so it may be a read error. The chain is built from TRBV12-3 or TRBV12-4 and TRBJ2-5, with TRBD1 matching over 7 bases. There are 15 residues in the CDR3. The V and J ends lost 5 bases and 5 bases, in that order; junction bases with no gene match: 11. CDR3 nucleotides: TGTGCCAGCAGTCTCGGGACAGATTCTTGGGAGACCCAGTACTTC. Translated, it gives CASSLGTDSWETQYF.

This clonotype was found a few times. One end of the junction is discordant with germline, which a read error may explain. The rearrangement links TRBV7-7 to TRBJ2-5; possibly TRBD1 for D (5 bases). The CDR3 is made up of 14 amino acids. Germline loops: CDR1 SSHAT, CDR2 FNYEAQ (reference sequence). The CDR3 reads CASSSQARLETQYF. The CDR3 bases are TGTGCTAGCAGCTCACAGGCGAGACTGGAGACCCAGTACTTC.

This clonotype was picked up a small number of times. This chain joins TRBV12-3 or TRBV12-4 and TRBJ2-2, with a tentative D call TRBD1 (7 bases). This CDR3 comprises 16 residues. V lost 6 bases and J lost 7, with 21 bases in between. The CDR3 bases are TGTGCCAGCAGCATGGGAGGCAGGGGGGATCTCGGGGAGCTGTTTTTT. Translated: CASSMGGRGDLGELFF.

The CDR3 sequence: CASSPTSTGVVSPLHF. CDR3 nucleotides: TGTGCCAGCAGTCCCACATCGACAGGGGTAGTTTCACCCCTCCACTTT. The chain links TRBV27 to TRBJ1-6; 8 bases agree with TRBD1. The CDR3 sequence is 16 residues long. The V segment lost 5 bases and the J segment 9 bases; nucleotides outside the gene matches: 12. Germline loops: CDR1 MNHEY, CDR2 SMNVEV (reference sequence).

CDR3 residues: CAISSDRGWETQYF. CDR3 nucleotide sequence: TGTGCCATCTCGTCAGACAGGGGTTGGGAGACCCAGTACTTC. V and J are TRBV10-3 and TRBJ2-5; 8 nucleotides align to TRBD1. The J segment lost 5 bases and the V segment lost 8 bases, leaving 10 bases of the junction unmatched. The germline CDR1 and CDR2 sequences are ENHRY and SYGVKD. This CDR3 is 14 amino acids long.